The 3 T cell receptor beta chains below were found in one sample sequenced in a study of T-cell memory formation after mild COVID-19. TCRdb passed the 5' RACE reads through MiXCR, listing each CDR3 protein once. The sample shows about 100,000 distinct CDR3 sequences, over 8.5% of them seen only once. Material: PBMCs or a T cell subset sorted from them (not recorded which). The receptors stem from a man aged 18 to 29 who had mild COVID-19 (a few samples of this study predate the infection). Cell type and time point are not known.

This sequence joins TRBV29-1 and TRBJ2-5; D gene ambiguous. Germline lookup yields CDR1 SQVTM and CDR2 ANQGSEA. Trimming cost V 3 bases and J 4 bases, with 12 bases left between them. The length of the CDR3 is 13 residues. The CDR3 sequence: CSVDPGPGETQYF. The CDR3 DNA is TGCAGCGTTGATCCTGGGCCGGGAGAGACCCAGTACTTC.

The chain couples TRBV12-3 or TRBV12-4 to TRBJ2-1; 8 bases align to TRBD1. Trimming at V came to 6 bases and at J to 6 bases, leaving 13 bases not matched to a gene. This CDR3 comprises 16 residues. The CDR3 bases are TGTGCCAGCAGCCCTCCTTGGGACAGGTTGGCCAATGAGCAGTTCTTC. Amino acid sequence: CASSPPWDRLANEQFF.

V is TRBV7-9 and J is TRBJ2-1; D unclear. This CDR3 has 12 amino acids. Deletions cut 8 bases from V and 4 bases from J, with 9 bases between. Germline V gene data show CDR1 as SEHNR and CDR2 as FQNEAQ (reference sequence). CDR3 nucleotides: TGTGCCAGCGAGGCCGATTACAATGAGCAGTTCTTC. It encodes CASEADYNEQFF. Full variable domain (outside the CDR3, taken from reference TRBV7-9 and TRBJ2-1): DTGVSQNPRHKITKRGQNVTFRCDPISEHNRLYWYRQTLGQGPEFLTYFQNEAQLEKSRLLSDRFSAERPKGSFSTLEIQRTEQGDSAMYLCASEADYNEQFFGPGTRLTVL.